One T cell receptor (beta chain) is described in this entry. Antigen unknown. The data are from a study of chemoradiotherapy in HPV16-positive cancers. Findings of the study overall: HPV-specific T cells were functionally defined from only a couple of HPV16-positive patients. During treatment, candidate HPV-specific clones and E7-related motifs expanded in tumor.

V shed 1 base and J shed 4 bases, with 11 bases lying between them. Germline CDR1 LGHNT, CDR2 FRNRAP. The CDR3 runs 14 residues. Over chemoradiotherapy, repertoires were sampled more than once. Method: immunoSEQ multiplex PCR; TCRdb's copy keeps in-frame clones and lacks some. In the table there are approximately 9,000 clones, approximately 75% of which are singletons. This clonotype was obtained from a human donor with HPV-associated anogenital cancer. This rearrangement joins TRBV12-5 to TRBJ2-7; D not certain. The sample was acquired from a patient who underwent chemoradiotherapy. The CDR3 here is CASGLASRYYEQYF. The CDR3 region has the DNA TGTGCTAGTGGTTTGGCCTCCCGTTATTACGAGCAGTACTTC.